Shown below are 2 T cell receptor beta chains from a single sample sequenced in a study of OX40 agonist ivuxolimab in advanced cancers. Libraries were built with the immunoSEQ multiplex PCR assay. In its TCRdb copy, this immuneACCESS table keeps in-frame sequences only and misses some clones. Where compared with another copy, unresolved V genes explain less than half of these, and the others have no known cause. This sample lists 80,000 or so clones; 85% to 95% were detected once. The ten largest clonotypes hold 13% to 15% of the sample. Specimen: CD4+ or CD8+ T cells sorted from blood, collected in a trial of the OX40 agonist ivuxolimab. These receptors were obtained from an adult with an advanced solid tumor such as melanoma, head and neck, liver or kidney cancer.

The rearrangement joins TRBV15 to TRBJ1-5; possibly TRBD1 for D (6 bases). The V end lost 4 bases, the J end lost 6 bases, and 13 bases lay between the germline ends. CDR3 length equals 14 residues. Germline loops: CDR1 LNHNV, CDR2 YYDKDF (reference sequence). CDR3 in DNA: TGTGCCACCAGCACCGGGCGGGGGGCTCAGCCCCAGCATTTT. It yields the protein CATSTGRGAQPQHF.

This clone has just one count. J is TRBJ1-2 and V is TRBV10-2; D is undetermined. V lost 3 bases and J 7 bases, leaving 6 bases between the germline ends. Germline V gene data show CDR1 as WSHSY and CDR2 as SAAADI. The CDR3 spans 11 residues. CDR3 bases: TGCGCCAGCAGTGACGCGGGTGGCTACACCTTC. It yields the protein CASSDAGGYTF.